The T cell receptor (beta chain) described here comes from a study of radiotherapy plus CTLA-4 blockade in lung cancer. Study context: Patients showed objective responses in approximately 17% of cases and disease control in about 30%.

The protocol was immunoSEQ multiplex PCR, while the TCRdb copy is restricted to in-frame clones and leaves out a portion. The sample shows around 55,000 clones, almost 85% of them seen only once. J was trimmed by 5 bases and V by 0 bases; bases with no gene match: 8. The CDR3 spans 17 residues. Germline lookup yields CDR1 SGHTA and CDR2 FQGNSA. This sequence joins TRBV7-2 and TRBJ2-5; 11 bases are a match to TRBD2. The sequence was collected from a human donor with non-small cell lung cancer whose response to radiotherapy plus ipilimumab could not be evaluated. The sample here was peripheral blood, taken from a patient treated with radiotherapy plus ipilimumab. CDR3 coding DNA: TGTGCCAGCAGCTTAGCTAGCGGGAGGGCCCTTCGGGAGACCCAGTACTTC. As protein: CASSLASGRALRETQYF.